The 24 T cell receptor beta chains listed next were all sequenced from one sample in a study of response to subunit inactivated influenza vaccine. In TCRdb, the RT-PCR reads were re-called with MiXCR into one record per CDR3 protein. The repertoire holds about 540,000 distinct CDR3 sequences, with roughly 25% as singletons. Separately, the same data were catalogued under a study of T cells expressing NK-cell markers. That investigation notes: What made the TCR beta cDNA was 5'RACE template switching with UMIs.

The sequencing used CD4+ T cells sorted from PBMCs, collected 11 to 12 days after vaccination. The receptor set was obtained from a man in his forties or fifties who received an inactivated influenza vaccine.

This clonotype was observed a few times. The chain carries TRBV7-2 and TRBJ1-1; a possible D gene is TRBD1 (5 bases). V dropped 1 base and J dropped 1 base, with 16 bases sitting between them. CDR1 is SGHTA, CDR2 FQGNSA, per germline. CDR3 length equals 17 residues. The CDR3, as DNA: TGTGCCAGCAGCTTAGTAGCTCAGGGATCCGGGAACACTGAAGCTTTCTTT. This encodes CASSLVAQGSGNTEAFF. Complete variable domain (other parts from reference TRBV7-2 and TRBJ1-1): GAGVSQSPSNKVTEKGKDVELRCDPISGHTALYWYRQSLGQGLEFLIYFQGNSAPDKSGLPSDRFSAERTGGSVSTLTIQRTQQEDSAVYLCASSLVAQGSGNTEAFFGQGTRLTVV.

This clonotype was picked up a small number of times. This chain joins TRBV24-1 and TRBJ2-1, with D uncertain. The CDR3 extends over 16 amino acids. V lost 3 bases to trimming and J lost 5 bases, with 16 bases between them. Looked up from germline, CDR1 is KGHDR and CDR2 is SFDVKD. CDR3 sequence (DNA): TGTGCCACCAGTGATCGGGCCCCTTTGAGTGACAATGAGCAGTTCTTC. Translating it yields CATSDRAPLSDNEQFF.

This clonotype was found a few times. The rearrangement links TRBV20-1 to TRBJ1-1; D gene uncertain. The CDR3 runs 14 residues. Trimming stripped 0 bases from V and 0 bases from J, with 8 bases between. Looked up from germline, CDR1 is DFQATT and CDR2 is SNEGSKA (reference sequence). The CDR3 region is CSARDSSLNTEAFF. The CDR3 DNA follows: TGCAGTGCTAGAGATTCCAGCTTGAACACTGAAGCTTTCTTT.

The V gene is TRBV10-2, the J gene TRBJ1-5; no clear D gene. Germline V gene lookup returns CDR1 WSHSY and CDR2 SAAADI. V lost 3 bases to trimming and J lost 8 bases, with 11 bases between them. The CDR3 covers 13 residues. The CDR3 reads CASSDSAAEPQHF. CDR3 DNA sequence: TGCGCCAGCAGTGATTCGGCCGCCGAGCCCCAGCATTTT.

The chain uses TRBV15 and TRBJ2-5, with TRBD2 identical over 11 bases. The J segment lost 3 bases and the V segment lost 3 bases, leaving 9 bases of the junction unmatched. The CDR3 extends over 17 amino acids. CDR1 is LNHNV and CDR2 is YYDKDF in the germline V gene (reference sequence). The CDR3 DNA sequence: TGTGCCACCAGCAGTGATAGCGGGAGGGCCTTCAAAGAGACCCAGTACTTC. This translates into CATSSDSGRAFKETQYF.

The rearrangement uses TRBV7-6 and TRBJ2-3; unclear D gene. From germline, CDR1 is SGHVS and CDR2 FNYEAQ. Trimming cost V 4 bases and J 6 bases, with 11 bases left between them. This CDR3 spans 13 amino acids. The CDR3 reads CASSSRQSDTQYF. CDR3 sequence (DNA): TGTGCCAGCAGCTCTAGACAATCCGATACGCAGTATTTT.

The rearrangement uses TRBV6-2 or TRBV6-3 and TRBJ2-5; D might be TRBD2 (5 bases). The germline gives CDR1 MNHEY, CDR2 SVGEGT. This CDR3 is built from 14 residues. Trimming stripped 4 bases from V and 5 bases from J, with 14 bases between. CDR3 sequence: CASSWAGLRETQYF. The DNA of the CDR3 is TGTGCCAGCAGTTGGGCGGGCCTTAGGGAGACCCAGTACTTC.

A remark on this clonotype: One junction end does not reproduce the germline sequence, and a read error may be involved. The rearrangement uses TRBV10-2 and TRBJ1-1, with D perhaps matching TRBD1 (5 bases). Germline V lookup: CDR1 WSHSY, CDR2 SAAADI. The CDR3 totals 14 residues. The CDR3 DNA is TGCGCCAGCAGTGGCCAGGGATTTGGCACTGAAGCTCTCTTT. Protein: CASSGQGFGTEALF.

V and J are TRBV20-1 and TRBJ2-7; tentatively, D is TRBD1 or TRBD2 (5 bases each). Trimming cost V 0 bases and J 4 bases, with 13 bases left between them. The CDR3 spans 14 residues. Germline V gene sequence: CDR1 DFQATT, CDR2 SNEGSKA (reference sequence). The CDR3 sequence is CSARDPGRQYEQYF. CDR3 DNA: TGCAGTGCTAGAGATCCGGGACGCCAATACGAGCAGTACTTC.

This clonotype has ten or more counts. The chain is built from TRBV5-1 and TRBJ2-7; D is undetermined. The CDR3 extends over 14 amino acids. CDR1 and CDR2 (germline): SGHRS, YFSETQ. V lost 0 bases, J lost 0 bases, and 7 bases lay in between. CDR3 residues: CASSLVEPSYEQYF. Here the CDR3 DNA reads TGCGCCAGCAGCTTGGTAGAACCCTCCTACGAGCAGTACTTC.

This clonotype has just a few counts. V usage is TRBV20-1 and J usage is TRBJ2-7; D is unclear. This CDR3 region has 13 residues. V was shortened by 1 base and J by 0 bases, with 7 bases between the two germline ends. Germline V gives CDR1 DFQATT, CDR2 SNEGSKA (reference sequence). CDR3 sequence (DNA): TGCAGTGCTAGAGTTCGGGTCTCCTACGAGCAGTACTTC. Amino acid sequence: CSARVRVSYEQYF.

The rearrangement links TRBV3-1 to TRBJ2-3; the D is unclear. V lost 0 bases and J lost 2, with 9 bases in between. Per the germline V gene, CDR1 is LGHDT and CDR2 is YNNKEL (reference sequence). The CDR3 loop spans 15 amino acids. This CDR3 reads CASSQDVLYTDTQYF. CDR3 coding DNA: TGTGCCAGCAGCCAAGATGTACTTTACACAGATACGCAGTATTTT.

This clonotype has more than one count but fewer than ten. The rearrangement uses TRBV20-1 and TRBJ2-7; either TRBD1 or TRBD2 may supply D (5 bases each). Trimming pared 0 bases from V and 2 bases from J, leaving 14 bases between. CDR1 and CDR2 (germline): DFQATT, SNEGSKA (reference sequence). The CDR3 covers 15 residues. The CDR3 sequence is CSARDPAGSTYEQYF. CDR3 nucleotides: TGCAGTGCTAGAGATCCGGCAGGGAGTACCTACGAGCAGTACTTC.

The rearrangement joins TRBV20-1 to TRBJ2-1, with 8 bases aligning to TRBD2. The junction had 7 bases not matched to a gene; V was cut back by 6 bases and J by 0 bases. Germline V gives CDR1 DFQATT, CDR2 SNEGSKA (reference sequence). This CDR3 comprises 15 residues. CDR3 nucleotides: TGCAGTGCCTCAAGACTAGCGCTCTCCTACAATGAGCAGTTCTTC. Amino acid sequence: CSASRLALSYNEQFF.

There are many counts of this clonotype. DNA for the CDR3: TGTGCCAGCGGGGGAGGATACGAGCAGTACTTC. The encoded protein is CASGGGYEQYF. This chain joins TRBV28 and TRBJ2-7; tentative D call: TRBD2 (6 bases). This CDR3 contains 11 residues. Trimming removed 8 bases from V and 4 bases from J, with 9 bases in between. From germline, CDR1 is MDHEN and CDR2 SYDVKM.

This clonotype was seen only a few times. The CDR3 reads CASSGELPWNTEAFF. As DNA, the CDR3 is TGTGCCAGTAGCGGGGAACTTCCCTGGAACACTGAAGCTTTCTTT. V is TRBV19 and J is TRBJ1-1; no clear D gene. CDR1 is LNHDA and CDR2 is SQIVND in the germline V gene (reference sequence). V was shortened by 6 bases and J by 1 base, with 15 bases between the two germline ends. This CDR3 has 15 amino acids.

The V call is TRBV28, the J call TRBJ2-1; D perhaps matches TRBD2 (6 bases). The germline V gene has CDR1 MDHEN and CDR2 SYDVKM. Trimming took 0 bases from V and 2 from J, leaving 11 bases between them. This CDR3 has 16 residues. CDR3 residues: CASSLWSGAAYNEQFF. The CDR3 region has the DNA TGTGCCAGCAGTTTATGGTCGGGAGCCGCCTACAATGAGCAGTTCTTC.

On this clonotype: Relative to the germline gene, one junction end is altered; a read error may explain this. V gene TRBV5-1 combines with J gene TRBJ2-3; the match to TRBD1 covers 8 bases. This CDR3 is 16 amino acids long. The germline V gene encodes CDR1 SGHRS and CDR2 YFSETQ. CDR3 loop: CASSLTGGTLTATQYF. The CDR3, as DNA: TGCGCCAGCAGCTTGACAGGGGGAACCCTCACAGCTACGCAGTATTTT. The entire variable domain, with the rest obtained from reference TRBV5-1 and TRBJ2-3, is as follows: KAGVTQTPRYLIKTRGQQVTLSCSPISGHRSVSWYQQTPGQGLQFLFEYFSETQRNKGNFPGRFSGRQFSNSRSEMNVSTLELGDSALYLCASSLTGGTLTATQYFGPGTRLTVL.

The table lists this clonotype with a few counts. J is TRBJ1-1 and V is TRBV7-9; D gene uncertain. CDR3 length: 14 amino acids. The germline V and J ends were trimmed by 6 bases and 0 bases, with 11 bases remaining between them. Per germline, CDR1 SEHNR and CDR2 FQNEAQ (reference sequence). This CDR3 is CASSLEQLNTEAFF. The CDR3 DNA reads TGTGCCAGCAGTTTGGAACAGCTGAACACTGAAGCTTTCTTT.

The gene calls are TRBV20-1 and TRBJ1-1, with D possibly matching TRBD1 (5 bases). The CDR3 extends over 17 amino acids. CDR1 DFQATT and CDR2 SNEGSKA come from the germline V gene (reference sequence). V was trimmed by 0 bases and J by 0 bases, leaving 17 bases between them. CDR3 sequence: CSAREGGDYNLNTEAFF. CDR3 bases: TGCAGTGCTAGAGAAGGAGGGGACTATAATTTGAACACTGAAGCTTTCTTT.

This clonotype was seen many times. This sequence joins TRBV4-1 and TRBJ1-2; weak D call: TRBD1 (6 bases). This CDR3 contains 15 residues. V was pared by 0 bases and J by 6 bases, with 14 bases between. Germline lookup yields CDR1 MGHRA and CDR2 YSYEKL. The CDR3 loop is CASSQEGAPVHGYTF. Written as DNA, the CDR3 is TGCGCCAGCAGCCAAGAGGGGGCCCCAGTCCATGGCTACACCTTC.

Points on this clonotype: The junction and the germline gene differ at one end; a read error may be behind it. The gene calls are TRBV6-2 or TRBV6-3 and TRBJ1-1; D is uncertain. The germline V gene has CDR1 MNHEY and CDR2 SVGEGT. The CDR3 is 13 residues long. DNA for the CDR3: TGTGACAGCAACCACGGTGGCGGCACTGAAGCTTTCTTT. It specifies CDSNHGGGTEAFF.

In its sample, this clonotype was seen a few times. The chain uses TRBV4-2 and TRBJ2-2, with TRBD2 matching over 9 bases. The CDR3 contains 16 residues. J lost 1 base, V lost 4 bases, and 4 bases had no gene match. From germline, CDR1 is LGHNA and CDR2 YNFKEQ. The CDR3 DNA follows: TGTGCCAGCAGCCCCGCGGGGGGGGGGAACACCGGGGAGCTGTTTTTT. It codes for CASSPAGGGNTGELFF.

The genes are TRBV2 and TRBJ2-7, with D maybe TRBD1 (7 bases). Germline V gene data show CDR1 as SNHLY and CDR2 as FYNNEI. V lost 7 bases, J lost 2 bases, and 27 bases lay in between. The CDR3 runs 18 residues. The CDR3 DNA follows: TGTGCCAGCACAAAGGAGGGGGCCTTGTCCTGGGCACCCTACGAGCAGTACTTC. Protein: CASTKEGALSWAPYEQYF.